This T cell receptor (beta chain) appears in the sequencing data of a study of identifying expanded T cells in peripheral blood. As for this clone: Its antigen is not known.

Profiling relied on immunoSEQ multiplex PCR, and the TCRdb table lists in-frame clones only, not all of them. Of roughly 100,000 clones listed, around 89% were seen once; the top ten hold 14%. V was pared by 5 bases and J by 8 bases, with 7 bases of the junction left unmatched. The germline gives CDR1 SEHNR, CDR2 FQNEAQ (reference sequence). The CDR3 runs to 14 residues. Study conclusions and caveats: Over two and four weeks, about 15 and 19 clones changed, versus roughly 1.2 between replicates. Two-week clone count variance significantly increased as total template count grew.

Healthy donors had no documented immune events, such as infections, while sampled. The V gene is TRBV7-9, the J gene TRBJ1-1, with 11 nucleotides matching TRBD1. The source of this sequence is a person aged 18 to 70 in good health. Sequenced: blood. The CDR3 loop is CASSLHRDRGEAFF. The CDR3, as DNA: TGTGCCAGCAGCCTACACCGGGACAGGGGGGAAGCTTTCTTT.